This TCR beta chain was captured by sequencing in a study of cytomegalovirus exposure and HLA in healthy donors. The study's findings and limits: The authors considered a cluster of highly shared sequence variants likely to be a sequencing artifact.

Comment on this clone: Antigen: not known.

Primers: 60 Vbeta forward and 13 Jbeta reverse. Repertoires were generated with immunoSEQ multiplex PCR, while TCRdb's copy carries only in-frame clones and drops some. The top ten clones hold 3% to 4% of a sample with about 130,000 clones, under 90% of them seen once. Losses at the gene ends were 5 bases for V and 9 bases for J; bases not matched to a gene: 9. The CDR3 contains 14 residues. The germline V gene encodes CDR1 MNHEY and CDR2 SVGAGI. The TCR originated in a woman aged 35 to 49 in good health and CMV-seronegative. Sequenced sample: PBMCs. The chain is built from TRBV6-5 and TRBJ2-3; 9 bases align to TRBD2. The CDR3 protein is CASSPPGGGGTQYF. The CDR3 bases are TGTGCCAGCAGTCCCCCGGGCGGGGGGGGGACGCAGTATTTT.